This T cell receptor beta chain was profiled in a study of cytotoxic CD8 clonotypes in ibrutinib-treated CLL. Study-level background: The subjects consisted of about eleven relapsed/refractory and about 14 treatment-naive individuals, with about 17 IGHV unmutated.

Cryopreserved PBMCs yielded about 2.2 micrograms of genomic DNA for TCR beta libraries. Clones were sequenced by immunoSEQ multiplex PCR, and TCRdb holds only the in-frame ones, with some missing. The sample records roughly 60,000 clones, more than 70% being singletons. On this clone: Its antigen remains unidentified.

Points from the study as a whole: Public clonotypes occurred uncommonly; on treatment, they contracted or remained stable. At ibrutinib response, clonality increased, and at progression it declined back toward baseline.

The sequences come from PBMCs, collected after 12 months of ibrutinib treatment. The clonotype comes from a human donor with chronic lymphocytic leukemia.

CDR3 coding DNA: TGTGCCAGCAGCCCCGGACAGGGCCCCACAGATACGCAGTATTTT. Translation gives CASSPGQGPTDTQYF. The chain joins TRBV28 to TRBJ2-3, with 8 bases fitting TRBD1. Trimming removed 6 bases from V and 2 bases from J; junction bases left unmatched: 7. In germline, CDR1 is MDHEN, CDR2 SYDVKM. CDR3 length: 15 residues.